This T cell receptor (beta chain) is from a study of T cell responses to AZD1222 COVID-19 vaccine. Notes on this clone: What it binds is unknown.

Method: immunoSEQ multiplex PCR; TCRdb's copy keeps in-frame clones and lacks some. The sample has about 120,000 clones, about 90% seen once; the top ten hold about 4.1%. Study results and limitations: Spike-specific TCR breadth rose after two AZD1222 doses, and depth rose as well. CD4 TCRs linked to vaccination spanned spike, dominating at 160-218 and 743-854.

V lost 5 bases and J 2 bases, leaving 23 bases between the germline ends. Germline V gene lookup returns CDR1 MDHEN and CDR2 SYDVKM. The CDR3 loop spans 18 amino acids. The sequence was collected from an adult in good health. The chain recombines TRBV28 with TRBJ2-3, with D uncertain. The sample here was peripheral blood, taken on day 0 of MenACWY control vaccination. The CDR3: CASSPIGADGWVTDTQYF. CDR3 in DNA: TGTGCCAGCAGTCCAATAGGCGCGGACGGGTGGGTCACAGATACGCAGTATTTT. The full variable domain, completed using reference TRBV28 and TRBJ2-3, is DVKVTQSSRYLVKRTGEKVFLECVQDMDHENMFWYRQDPGLGLRLIYFSYDVKMKEKGDIPEGYSVSREKKERFSLILESASTNQTSMYLCASSPIGADGWVTDTQYFGPGTRLTVL.